The table lists the clone carrying this TCR beta chain with a few counts. The CDR3 is 14 residues long. Trimming shortened V by 5 bases and J by 1 base, and 12 bases separated the two germline ends. Looked up from germline, CDR1 is SGHDT and CDR2 is YYEEEE. These data are taken from a study of control samples from healthy donors and cancer patients. Some clones are missing from TCRdb's copy, which holds only in-frame ones; the method was immunoSEQ multiplex PCR. Of hundreds of thousands of clones listed, around 79% are singletons. This clonotype was obtained from a woman aged 55-70 years with lung cancer. The sequenced sample was PBMCs. The V call is TRBV5-6, the J call TRBJ1-1; D is unclear. CDR3 residues: CASSFGPQNTEAFF. As DNA, the CDR3 is TGTGCCAGCAGTTTCGGGCCCCAGAACACTGAAGCTTTCTTT.